Presented here are 6 T cell receptor beta chains from one specimen sequenced in a study of blood T cell repertoires in COVID-19. Data came from immunoSEQ multiplex PCR; TCRdb stores just in-frame clones and leaves some out. Of roughly 260,000 clones listed, 88% were seen once; the top ten hold less than 5%. The source material was peripheral blood. The receptors originated from a man between 60 and 75 years old who had recovered from COVID-19.

The V gene is TRBV4-2, the J gene TRBJ1-6; D remains unclear. V lost 3 bases and J 2 bases, leaving 8 bases between the germline ends. CDR1 is LGHNA and CDR2 is YNFKEQ in the germline V gene. The CDR3 is 15 residues long. The CDR3, as DNA: TGTGCCAGCAGCCAGTTCCAGACCTATAATTCACCCCTCCACTTT. Translation: CASSQFQTYNSPLHF.

This sequence joins TRBV7-2 and TRBJ1-1; 9 bases agree with TRBD1. The CDR3 runs to 17 residues. V lost 3 bases, J lost 0 bases, and 8 bases stayed unmatched. In germline, CDR1 is SGHTA, CDR2 FQGNSA. The CDR3: CASSFLQGALMNTEAFF. The CDR3, as DNA: TGTGCCAGCAGCTTCCTACAGGGGGCCCTTATGAACACTGAAGCTTTCTTT.

This clone appeared a few times. V gene TRBV15 combines with J gene TRBJ1-1; D call uncertain. The germline gives CDR1 LNHNV, CDR2 YYDKDF (reference sequence). CDR3 length: 15 residues. The germline V and J ends were trimmed by 0 bases and 0 bases, with 8 bases remaining between them. CDR3: CATSRDRALNTEAFF. CDR3 nucleotide sequence: TGTGCCACCAGCAGAGATAGAGCTTTGAACACTGAAGCTTTCTTT.

The chain combines TRBV15 with TRBJ2-3; D not certain. V lost 1 base and J 2 bases, leaving 4 bases between the germline ends. Germline values: CDR1 LNHNV, CDR2 YYDKDF (reference sequence). The CDR3 extends over 13 amino acids. Here the CDR3 reads CATSRGPTDTQYF. Here the CDR3 DNA reads TGTGCCACCAGCAGAGGGCCCACAGATACGCAGTATTTT.

This chain joins TRBV10-3 and TRBJ2-7; TRBD1 matches at 7 bases. The V gene end was trimmed by 6 bases and the J gene end by 2 bases; junction bases not matched to a gene: 10. This CDR3 is 15 amino acids long. In germline, CDR1 is ENHRY, CDR2 SYGVKD. The CDR3 region is CAIRGLNRGTYEQYF. The DNA of the CDR3 is TGTGCCATCAGGGGATTAAACAGGGGTACCTACGAGCAGTACTTC.

This chain links TRBV5-1 with TRBJ2-7; TRBD1 aligns across 9 bases. After removal of 0 bases from V and 7 bases from J, the junction contained 8 bases not matched to a gene. CDR1 SGHRS and CDR2 YFSETQ come from the germline V gene. CDR3 length equals 15 residues. CDR3 DNA: TGCGCCAGCAGCTTGGTGGGACAGGGTGCCGATGAGCAGTACTTC. It specifies CASSLVGQGADEQYF.